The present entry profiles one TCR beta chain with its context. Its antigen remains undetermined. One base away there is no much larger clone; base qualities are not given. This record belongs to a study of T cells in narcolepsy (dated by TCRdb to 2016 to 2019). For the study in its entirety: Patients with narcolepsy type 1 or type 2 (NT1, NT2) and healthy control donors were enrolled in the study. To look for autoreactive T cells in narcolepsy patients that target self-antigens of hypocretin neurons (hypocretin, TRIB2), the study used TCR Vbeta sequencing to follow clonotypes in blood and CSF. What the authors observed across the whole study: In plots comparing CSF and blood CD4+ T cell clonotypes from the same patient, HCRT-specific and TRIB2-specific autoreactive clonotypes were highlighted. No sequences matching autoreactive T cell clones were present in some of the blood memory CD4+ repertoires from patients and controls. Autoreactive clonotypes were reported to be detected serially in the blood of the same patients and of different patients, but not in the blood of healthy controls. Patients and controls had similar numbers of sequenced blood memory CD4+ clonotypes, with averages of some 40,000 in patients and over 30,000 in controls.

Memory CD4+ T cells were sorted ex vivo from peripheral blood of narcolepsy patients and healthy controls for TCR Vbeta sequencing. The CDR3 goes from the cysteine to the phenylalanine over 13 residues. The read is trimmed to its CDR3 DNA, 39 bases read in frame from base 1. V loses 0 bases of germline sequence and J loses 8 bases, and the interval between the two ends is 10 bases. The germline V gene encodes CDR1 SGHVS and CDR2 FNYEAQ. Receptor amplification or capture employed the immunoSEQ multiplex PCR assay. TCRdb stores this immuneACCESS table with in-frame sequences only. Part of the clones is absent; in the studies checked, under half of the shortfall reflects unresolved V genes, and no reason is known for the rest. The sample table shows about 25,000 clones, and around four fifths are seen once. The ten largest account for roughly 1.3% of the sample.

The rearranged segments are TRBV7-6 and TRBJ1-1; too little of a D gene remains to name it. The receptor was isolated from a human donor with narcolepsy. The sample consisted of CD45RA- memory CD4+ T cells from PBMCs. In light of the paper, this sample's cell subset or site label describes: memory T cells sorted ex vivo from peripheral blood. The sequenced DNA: TGTGCCAGCAGCTTAGCGATACAGTACGAAGCTTTCTTT. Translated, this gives CASSLAIQYEAFF.